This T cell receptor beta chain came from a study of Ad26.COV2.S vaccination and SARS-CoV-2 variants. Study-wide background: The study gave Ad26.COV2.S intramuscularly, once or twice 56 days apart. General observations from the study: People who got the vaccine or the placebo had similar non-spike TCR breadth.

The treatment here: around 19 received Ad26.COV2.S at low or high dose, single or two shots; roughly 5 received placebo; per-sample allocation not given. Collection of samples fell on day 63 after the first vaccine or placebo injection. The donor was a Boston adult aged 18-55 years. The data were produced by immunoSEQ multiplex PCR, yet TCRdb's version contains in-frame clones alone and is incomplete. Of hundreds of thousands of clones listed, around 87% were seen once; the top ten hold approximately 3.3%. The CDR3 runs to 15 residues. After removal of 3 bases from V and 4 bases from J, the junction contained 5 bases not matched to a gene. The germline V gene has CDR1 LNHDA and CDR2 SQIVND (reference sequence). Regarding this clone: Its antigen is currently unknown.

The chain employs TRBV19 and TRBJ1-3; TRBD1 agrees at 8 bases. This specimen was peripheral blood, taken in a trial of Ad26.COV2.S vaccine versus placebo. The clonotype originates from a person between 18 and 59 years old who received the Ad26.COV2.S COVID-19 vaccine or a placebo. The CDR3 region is CASSIGQGAGNTIYF. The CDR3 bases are TGTGCCAGTAGTATTGGGCAGGGGGCAGGAAACACCATATATTTT.